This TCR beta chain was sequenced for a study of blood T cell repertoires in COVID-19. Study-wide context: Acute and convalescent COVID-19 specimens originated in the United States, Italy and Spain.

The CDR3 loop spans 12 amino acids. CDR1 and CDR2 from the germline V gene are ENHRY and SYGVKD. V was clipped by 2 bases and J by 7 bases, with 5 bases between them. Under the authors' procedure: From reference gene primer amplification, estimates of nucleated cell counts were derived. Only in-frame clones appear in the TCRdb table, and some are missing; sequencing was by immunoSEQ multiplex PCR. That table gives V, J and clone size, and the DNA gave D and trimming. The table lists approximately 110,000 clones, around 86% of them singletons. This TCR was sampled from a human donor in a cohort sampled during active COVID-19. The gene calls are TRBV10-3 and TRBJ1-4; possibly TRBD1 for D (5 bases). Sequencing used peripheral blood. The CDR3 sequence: CAISETGEKLFF. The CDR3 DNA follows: TGTGCCATCAGTGAGACAGGTGAAAAACTGTTTTTT.